The present T cell receptor (beta chain) was sequenced within a study of T cells in Graves' hyperthyroidism and ophthalmopathy. A patient was excluded if there was uncontrolled infection, other autoimmune disease, pregnancy or lactation. Diagnosing involved the use of clinical symptoms, serum thyroxine and TRAb, thyroid ultrasound and orbital computed tomography. CDR1 and CDR2 (germline): SEHNR, FQNEAQ (reference sequence). The V gene lost 5 bases and the J gene lost 2 bases, with 13 bases spanning the gap. This CDR3 has 16 amino acids. TCR beta CDR3 region amplification was performed from RNA transcripts. TCR CDR3 underwent first-round RT-PCR with the HTBI primer set. A single record per CDR3 protein comes from TCRdb applying MiXCR to the multiplex PCR reads. The repertoire holds around 560,000 distinct CDR3 sequences, with 16% as singletons.

The TCR sequence derives from a woman aged 18-30 years with Graves' hyperthyroidism. This rearrangement joins TRBV7-9 to TRBJ2-6, with a possible D match to TRBD1 (6 bases). Sequences were obtained from blood. Here the CDR3 DNA reads TGTGCCAGCAGCCCCCTGGGACATGCTGGGGCCAACGTCCTGACTTTC. Translation gives CASSPLGHAGANVLTF.